Below are 22 T cell receptor beta chains sequenced from a single sample in a study of a mutant IDH1 vaccine in newly diagnosed glioma. Sequenced by immunoSEQ multiplex PCR; TCRdb stores in-frame clones only, minus some. The data show approximately 44,000 clones, about three quarters seen once. The antigens these receptors bind are not known. Specified time point: week 35, safety follow-up. All doses held 300 ug of mutant IDH1 20-mer peptide, with topical imiquimod. Source: PBMCs, taken from a glioma patient whose treatment included an IDH1 peptide vaccine. Receptor source: a man in his forties or fifties with glioma.

The V and J genes are TRBV19 and TRBJ2-5; D might be TRBD2 (7 bases). The germline gives CDR1 LNHDA, CDR2 SQIVND (reference sequence). This CDR3 has 13 residues. Trimming shortened V by 5 bases and J by 5 bases, and 12 bases separated the two germline ends. CDR3 amino acids: CASSRGAKETQYF. The CDR3 DNA is TGTGCCAGTAGTCGGGGGGCGAAGGAGACCCAGTACTTC.

The V gene is TRBV7-9, the J gene TRBJ1-2; 9 bases match TRBD1. Per the germline V gene, CDR1 is SEHNR and CDR2 is FQNEAQ (reference sequence). CDR3 length equals 16 residues. The V and J ends lost 1 base and 5 bases, in that order; junction bases with no gene match: 8. CDR3 nucleotide sequence: TGTGCCAGCAGCTTAGGGGAGGGACAGGGATGGTATGGCTACACCTTC. The encoded protein is CASSLGEGQGWYGYTF.

This clone occurred a few times. CDR3 bases: TGTGCCAGCAGTTTACAGGGGAACACTGAAGCTTTCTTT. Translated, it gives CASSLQGNTEAFF. J is TRBJ1-1 and V is TRBV28, with D possibly TRBD1 on 5 matching bases. Between the trimmed V and J ends, which lost 2 bases and 1 base, there was a span of 5 bases. CDR1 is MDHEN and CDR2 is SYDVKM in the germline V gene. The CDR3 runs to 13 residues.

The gene calls are TRBV5-6 and TRBJ2-7; a weak D match, TRBD1 (6 bases). Trimming removed 4 bases at V and 1 base at J, with 12 bases between. The CDR3 loop spans 14 amino acids. Germline CDR1 SGHDT, CDR2 YYEEEE. CDR3 loop: CASSLRDMSYEQYF. CDR3 nucleotides: TGTGCCAGCAGCCTCCGGGACATGTCCTACGAGCAGTACTTC.

This rearrangement joins TRBV11-2 to TRBJ1-1; D is possibly TRBD1 (6 bases). The CDR3 consists of 13 residues. Trimming removed 7 bases at V and 1 base at J, with 10 bases between. Germline CDR1 is SGHAT and CDR2 is FQNNGV. CDR3 protein: CASTMTGNTEAFF. The CDR3 region has the DNA TGTGCCAGCACCATGACAGGGAACACTGAAGCTTTCTTT.

The chain recombines TRBV6-1 with TRBJ1-2, with D maybe TRBD1 (5 bases). The V end lost 7 bases, the J end lost 4 bases, and 10 bases lay between the germline ends. Germline assignment: CDR1 MNHNS and CDR2 SASEGT. This CDR3 contains 12 residues. The CDR3 DNA reads TGTGCCAGCACTTCGACAGTCTATGGCTACACCTTC. It translates to CASTSTVYGYTF.

This chain uses TRBV6-5 with TRBJ1-3; a possible D gene is TRBD1 (5 bases). The CDR3 spans 14 residues. In germline, CDR1 is MNHEY, CDR2 SVGAGI. V dropped 7 bases and J dropped 0 bases, with 10 bases sitting between them. The CDR3 DNA follows: TGTGCCAGCAAAAAGGGGCTCTCTGGAAACACCATATATTTT. Translated: CASKKGLSGNTIYF.

V gene TRBV6-1 combines with J gene TRBJ2-1; no definite D call. The CDR3 extends over 15 amino acids. Germline assignment: CDR1 MNHNS and CDR2 SASEGT. Trimming cost V 2 bases and J 5 bases, with 13 bases left between them. CDR3 nucleotides: TGTGCCAGCAGTGAAATTTTTCGGCTTAACAATGAGCAGTTCTTC. It specifies CASSEIFRLNNEQFF.

As concerns this clone: A read error may produce the germline difference seen at one junction end. This chain joins TRBV6-5 and TRBJ1-1; D ambiguous. This CDR3 is 12 amino acids long. In germline, CDR1 is MNHEY, CDR2 SVGAGI. The CDR3 coding sequence is TGTGCCAGCAGGTACTCGTGGACTGAAGCTTTCTTT. Protein: CASRYSWTEAFF.

The chain couples TRBV23-1 to TRBJ1-5; weak D call: TRBD1 (5 bases). TRBV23-1 is classed as an ORF, of uncertain function. This CDR3 contains 17 residues. Deletions cut 8 bases from V and 5 bases from J, with 25 bases between. The CDR3 DNA follows: TGCGCCAGCCCGATCAGGCGGAGGGGATCGGGGGATCAGCCCCAGCATTTT. This codes for CASPIRRRGSGDQPQHF.

This chain links TRBV7-6 with TRBJ2-3; D ambiguous. V was trimmed by 2 bases and J by 4 bases, leaving 1 base between them. The CDR3 spans 11 residues. The V gene's germline CDR1 is SGHVS and CDR2 FNYEAQ. The CDR3 nucleotides are TGTGCCAGCAGCTTATCAGATACGCAGTATTTT. It is translated as CASSLSDTQYF.

This clone was counted a few times. The CDR3 DNA sequence: TGTGCCAGCAAAACCGGGACGGGGAATGGGGATCAGCCCCAGCATTTT. This codes for CASKTGTGNGDQPQHF. This sequence joins TRBV6-6 and TRBJ1-5; perhaps TRBD1 as D (5 bases). V gave up 7 bases and J gave up 5 bases, with 21 bases separating them. Per germline, CDR1 MNHNY and CDR2 SVGAGI (reference sequence). CDR3 length: 16 residues.

The chain links TRBV6-1 to TRBJ2-7, with TRBD1 identical over 7 bases. J was trimmed by 0 bases and V by 6 bases; bases with no gene match: 8. Per germline, CDR1 MNHNS and CDR2 SASEGT. This CDR3 has 15 residues. The CDR3 loop reads CASRNRGGSSYEQYF. CDR3 nucleotide sequence: TGTGCCAGCAGAAACAGGGGCGGAAGCTCCTACGAGCAGTACTTC.

The chain links TRBV2 to TRBJ1-6; D perhaps matches TRBD1 (5 bases). Germline-derived CDR1 and CDR2 are SNHLY and FYNNEI. The length of the CDR3 is 14 residues. V was pared by 4 bases and J by 7 bases, with 11 bases between. The CDR3, as DNA: TGTGCCAGCAGTGTGGGGGTGGAAAATTCACCCCTCCACTTT. Translation gives CASSVGVENSPLHF.

The rearrangement joins TRBV28 to TRBJ1-5; D gene uncertain. Germline assignment: CDR1 MDHEN and CDR2 SYDVKM. Trimming stripped 5 bases from V and 7 bases from J, with 27 bases between. CDR3 length: 18 amino acids. The CDR3, as DNA: TGTGCCAGCAGTATTGGCCGTATTTGGGCCGGCCGTAAGCAGCCCCAGCATTTT. Protein sequence: CASSIGRIWAGRKQPQHF.

V gene TRBV2 combines with J gene TRBJ2-4; possibly TRBD2 for D (5 bases). The CDR3 consists of 14 residues. Trimming pared 3 bases from V and 5 bases from J, leaving 11 bases between. Germline CDR1 SNHLY, CDR2 FYNNEI. CDR3 amino acids: CASSEDTAENIQYF. For the CDR3, the DNA is TGTGCCAGCAGTGAGGATACAGCGGAAAACATTCAGTACTTC.

The table lists this clone with a count of one. CDR3 sequence (DNA): TGCGCCAGCAGCCCATTGGTCGAGGTCTCCTACGAGCAGTACTTC. This translates into CASSPLVEVSYEQYF. The chain carries TRBV4-1 and TRBJ2-7; D gene uncertain. Trimming took off 4 bases at V and 0 bases at J, with 13 bases between the two ends. Germline V gene sequence: CDR1 MGHRA, CDR2 YSYEKL. This CDR3 is 15 amino acids long.

The CDR3 bases are TGTGCCATCAGTGCTGGTGGCGAGGGTTTCTCCTACGAGCAGTACGTC. It is translated as CAISAGGEGFSYEQYV. The V gene is TRBV10-3, the J gene TRBJ2-7; TRBD2 is a possible D gene (5 bases). The CDR3 is made up of 16 amino acids. Looked up from germline, CDR1 is ENHRY and CDR2 is SYGVKD. Trimming removed 4 bases from V and 0 bases from J, with 16 bases in between.

The V call is TRBV6-5, the J call TRBJ1-1; no definite D call. Germline CDR1 and CDR2: MNHEY and SVGAGI. The CDR3 length is 16 residues. V lost 3 bases and J 4 bases, leaving 18 bases between the germline ends. The CDR3 here is CASSYRTPDDGTEAFF. CDR3 DNA: TGTGCCAGCAGTTATAGGACCCCCGATGACGGCACTGAAGCTTTCTTT.

This chain links TRBV6-1 with TRBJ1-2, with D unresolved. There are 11 residues in the CDR3. The germline V gene has CDR1 MNHNS and CDR2 SASEGT. V lost 11 bases to trimming and J lost 13 bases, with 20 bases between them. CDR3 amino acids: CAGRTAEVGTF. The CDR3, as DNA: TGTGCCGGACGGACCGCCGAGGTTGGCACCTTC.

The chain has TRBV27 and TRBJ2-1; perhaps TRBD1 as D (6 bases). CDR3 length equals 15 residues. Germline V gene sequence: CDR1 MNHEY, CDR2 SMNVEV (reference sequence). The germline V and J ends were trimmed by 5 bases and 7 bases, with 18 bases remaining between them. CDR3 amino acids: CASSHRARGGNEQFF. The CDR3 DNA is TGTGCCAGCAGTCATCGGGCCAGGGGCGGGAATGAGCAGTTCTTC.

This clone was picked up a small number of times. The genes are TRBV5-4 and TRBJ2-2; D is undetermined. Germline CDR1 SGHNT, CDR2 YYREEE (reference sequence). This CDR3 is built from 15 residues. Trimming stripped 5 bases from V and 4 bases from J, with 15 bases between. CDR3 amino acids: CASSSALGVTGELFF. CDR3 DNA: TGTGCCAGCAGTTCGGCCCTAGGAGTCACCGGGGAGCTGTTTTTT.